This T cell receptor (beta chain) was identified during a study of blood T cell repertoires in COVID-19. Study information: Whether acute or convalescent, the COVID-19 samples came from the United States, Italy and Spain. From T cells, B-cell-depleted T cells, or PBMCs came the material, which was cDNA or gDNA.

CDR3 length: 15 amino acids. The germline V gene has CDR1 SGHNT and CDR2 YYREEE (reference sequence). The V gene lost 0 bases and the J gene lost 4 bases, with 12 bases spanning the gap. Original analysis: Reference gene primer amplification in the assay estimated nucleated cell counts. The data were produced by immunoSEQ multiplex PCR, yet TCRdb's version contains in-frame clones alone and is incomplete. The V and J calls and clone size were taken over from that table, and D and trimming were inferred from the DNA. The data hold roughly 240,000 clones, with about 90% observed a single time. The genes are TRBV5-4 and TRBJ2-3, with TRBD1 as a possible D gene (5 bases). The specimen was peripheral blood. The source of this sequence is a woman in her twenties or thirties who had recovered from COVID-19. This chain's CDR3 is CASSLEGPRADTQYF. The DNA of the CDR3 is TGTGCCAGCAGCTTGGAGGGTCCCAGGGCAGATACGCAGTATTTT.